The 2 T cell receptor beta chains in this list originate from one sample, sequenced in a study of cytotoxic CD8 clonotypes in ibrutinib-treated CLL (dated by TCRdb to about 2021). Explained via the paper, the time point label denotes: approximately eleven months on ibrutinib. Library creation used the immunoSEQ multiplex PCR assay. TCRdb provides this immuneACCESS table in a form limited to in-frame rearrangements. Some clones are lacking; in checked studies, under half of them reflect an unresolved V gene, and why the rest are absent is not known. This sample gives 50,000 to 65,000 clones in total; roughly 70% of them show up just once. The top ten clones comprise around 43% of the sample. The sample in question was PBMCs, obtained after 12 months of ibrutinib treatment. Receptors originate from a human donor with chronic lymphocytic leukemia.

The J gene is TRBJ2-1, the V gene TRBV30, with TRBD2 matching over 9 bases. This CDR3 is built from 15 residues. J was trimmed by 9 bases and V by 0 bases; bases with no gene match: 9. Germline V CDR1 and CDR2: GTSNPN, SVGIG (reference sequence). This CDR3 reads CAWSVSSGRSSEQFF. The DNA of the CDR3 is TGTGCCTGGAGTGTATCCAGCGGGAGGAGTAGTGAGCAGTTCTTC.

The chain links TRBV6-1 to TRBJ2-1; 14 bases are a match to TRBD2. Germline lookup yields CDR1 MNHNS and CDR2 SASEGT. The CDR3 is 14 residues long. J gave up 12 bases and V 6 bases, and 7 bases lay outside the gene matches. The CDR3 reads CASRLGLAGGRQFF. CDR3 nucleotides: TGTGCCAGCAGGCTAGGACTAGCGGGAGGCAGGCAGTTCTTC.